These 22 T cell receptor beta chains were all obtained from the same sample, sequenced in a study of radiotherapy plus CTLA-4 blockade in lung cancer. Here immunoSEQ multiplex PCR was the method, and the copy in TCRdb shows in-frame clones only, minus some. This table holds tens of thousands of clones, around 79% found once. This specimen consisted of peripheral blood, obtained from a patient treated with radiotherapy plus ipilimumab. The origin of the receptors is a human donor with non-small cell lung cancer that progressed on radiotherapy plus ipilimumab.

This clone was counted a few times. This chain joins TRBV7-9 and TRBJ1-1; D gene uncertain. The V gene's germline CDR1 is SEHNR and CDR2 FQNEAQ (reference sequence). Trimming took 5 bases from V and 8 from J, leaving 12 bases between them. The CDR3 covers 12 residues. In DNA, the CDR3 is TGTGCCAGCAGCCCGGCAGCCCCCGAAGCTTTCTTT. Amino acids: CASSPAAPEAFF.

V usage is TRBV5-1 and J usage is TRBJ2-2, with D possibly called TRBD1 or TRBD2 (5 bases each). With 4 bases removed from V and 1 base from J, the gap between germline ends came to 11 bases. The CDR3 consists of 15 residues. CDR1 is SGHRS and CDR2 is YFSETQ in the germline V gene. CDR3 sequence: CASSPGAGNTGELFF. CDR3 nucleotides: TGCGCCAGCAGCCCCGGGGCGGGGAACACCGGGGAGCTGTTTTTT.

The rearrangement joins TRBV5-1 to TRBJ2-5; 8 bases are a match to TRBD2. J was trimmed by 2 bases and V by 0 bases; bases with no gene match: 9. There are 17 residues in the CDR3. Germline CDR1 and CDR2: SGHRS and YFSETQ. As DNA, the CDR3 is TGCGCCAGCAGCTTGGGAGGGTTTAGCGGGACACAAGAGACCCAGTACTTC. This translates into CASSLGGFSGTQETQYF.

This clone was observed a single time. This chain uses TRBV7-2 with TRBJ2-7; 8 nucleotides align to TRBD2. Germline CDR1 and CDR2: SGHTA and FQGNSA. This CDR3 has 16 amino acids. The trim removed 5 bases at V and 0 bases at J, leaving 9 bases unmatched. In nucleotides, the CDR3 is TGTGCCAGCAGCCCCATTTTAGCGGGGAGCTCCTACGAGCAGTACTTC. It is translated as CASSPILAGSSYEQYF.

This clone was counted only a few times. The rearrangement uses TRBV28 and TRBJ2-1, with 8 nucleotides matching TRBD2. The V gene's germline CDR1 is MDHEN and CDR2 SYDVKM. V shed 2 bases and J 6 bases; nucleotides not matched to a gene: 3. CDR3 length: 14 amino acids. The DNA for the CDR3 is TGTGCCAGCAGTTTACCTAGCGGGTCCAATGAGCAGTTCTTC. Its translation is CASSLPSGSNEQFF. The variable domain in full, completed from reference TRBV28 and TRBJ2-1, reads DVKVTQSSRYLVKRTGEKVFLECVQDMDHENMFWYRQDPGLGLRLIYFSYDVKMKEKGDIPEGYSVSREKKERFSLILESASTNQTSMYLCASSLPSGSNEQFFGPGTRLTVL.

This clone was recorded once. The rearrangement joins TRBV7-2 to TRBJ2-1; D may match TRBD1 or TRBD2 (5 bases each). The CDR3 has 11 amino acids. The V gene's germline CDR1 is SGHTA and CDR2 FQGNSA. With 10 bases removed from V and 5 bases from J, the gap between germline ends came to 9 bases. This chain's CDR3 is CATGAHNEQFF. Here the CDR3 DNA reads TGTGCCACCGGGGCCCACAATGAGCAGTTCTTC.

Only one count was recorded for this clone. The CDR3 DNA reads TGTGCCAGCACCTGGGGGGATCAGGGAACTTACAATGAGCAGTTCTTC. Translating it yields CASTWGDQGTYNEQFF. The chain uses TRBV28 and TRBJ2-1, with a tentative D call TRBD2 (6 bases). Trimming cost V 7 bases and J 4 bases, with 20 bases left between them. This CDR3 is built from 16 residues. Per germline, CDR1 MDHEN and CDR2 SYDVKM.

This clone is medium-sized within its sample. V and J are TRBV5-1 and TRBJ2-7; the match to TRBD1 covers 9 bases. Germline lookup yields CDR1 SGHRS and CDR2 YFSETQ. The CDR3 is 15 residues long. V was pared by 0 bases and J by 2 bases, with 3 bases of the junction left unmatched. The CDR3 sequence: CASSLDGTGPYEQYF. CDR3 nucleotides: TGCGCCAGCAGCTTGGATGGGACAGGGCCCTACGAGCAGTACTTC.

The chain links TRBV5-1 to TRBJ1-4; TRBD1 matches 9 bases. CDR1 is SGHRS, CDR2 YFSETQ, per germline. The junction had 9 bases not matched to a gene; V was cut back by 4 bases and J by 14 bases. This CDR3 comprises 13 residues. Here the CDR3 DNA reads TGCGCCAGCAGCCCGCGGGGACAGGGTTGGCTGTTTTTT. Translating it yields CASSPRGQGWLFF.

This clone was seen a few times. The rearrangement joins TRBV7-6 to TRBJ2-5; no clear D gene. With 5 bases removed from V and 0 bases from J, the gap between germline ends came to 4 bases. The CDR3 has 12 amino acids. Germline CDR1 is SGHVS and CDR2 is FNYEAQ. CDR3 coding DNA: TGTGCCAGCAGCGTGTACCAAGAGACCCAGTACTTC. The encoded protein is CASSVYQETQYF.

The CDR3 reads CASSYSSGPAGELFF. The CDR3 DNA sequence: TGTGCCAGCAGTTACTCGTCGGGACCTGCCGGGGAGCTGTTTTTT. The chain links TRBV6-5 to TRBJ2-2, with D perhaps TRBD1 or TRBD2 (5 bases each). Looked up from germline, CDR1 is MNHEY and CDR2 is SVGAGI. V lost 0 bases and J 6 bases, leaving 11 bases between the germline ends. The CDR3 totals 15 residues.

The V and J genes are TRBV6-5 and TRBJ2-7, with D perhaps matching TRBD1 (6 bases). V lost 7 bases and J lost 7, with 11 bases in between. Looked up from germline, CDR1 is MNHEY and CDR2 is SVGAGI. This CDR3 has 11 residues. CDR3 loop: CASTLRGEQYF. The CDR3, as DNA: TGTGCCAGCACCCTAAGGGGGGAGCAGTACTTC.

V gene TRBV4-1 combines with J gene TRBJ1-5; TRBD1 matches at 9 bases. Trimming at V came to 2 bases and at J to 0 bases, leaving 8 bases not matched to a gene. The CDR3 contains 18 residues. CDR1 is MGHRA and CDR2 is YSYEKL in the germline V gene. As DNA, the CDR3 is TGCGCCAGCAGCCAACTCCCAGGGGACAGGGTTAGCAATCAGCCCCAGCATTTT. Its translation: CASSQLPGDRVSNQPQHF.

This clone has just a few counts. A junction boundary mismatches the germline segment, possibly from a read error. This chain connects TRBV10-2 to TRBJ2-3; perhaps TRBD2 as D (5 bases). The CDR3 covers 16 residues. Per the germline V gene, CDR1 is WSHSY and CDR2 is SAAADI. The CDR3 coding sequence is TGCGCCAGCTGTGAGTCTCTTGGCGGGTACACAGATACGCAGTTTTTT. Residues: CASCESLGGYTDTQFF.

The chain joins TRBV27 to TRBJ2-1, with TRBD2 identical over 12 bases. CDR3 length: 17 residues. Trimming at V came to 5 bases and at J to 4 bases, leaving 9 bases not matched to a gene. Germline-derived CDR1 and CDR2 are MNHEY and SMNVEV (reference sequence). The chain's CDR3 is CASSPSSGRAGYNEQFF. Here the CDR3 DNA reads TGTGCCAGCAGTCCTTCTAGCGGGAGGGCCGGATACAATGAGCAGTTCTTC.

The V call is TRBV7-6, the J call TRBJ2-7; D is perhaps TRBD2 (5 bases). The germline V gene encodes CDR1 SGHVS and CDR2 FNYEAQ. The CDR3 covers 13 residues. The V end was cut by 4 bases, the J end by 5 bases, with 12 bases between. CDR3 DNA: TGTGCCAGCAGCTGGAGAGGGATTCACGAGCAGTACTTC. This translates into CASSWRGIHEQYF.

The chain joins TRBV9 to TRBJ1-2, with 7 bases identical to TRBD1. This CDR3 is 15 amino acids long. Germline CDR1 reads SGDLS; CDR2 reads YYNGEE. V shed 3 bases and J 4 bases; nucleotides not matched to a gene: 9. The CDR3: CASSAYGTVSYGYTF. The CDR3 DNA follows: TGTGCCAGCAGCGCCTACGGGACAGTAAGCTATGGCTACACCTTC.

The rearrangement uses TRBV27 and TRBJ1-2, with D perhaps matching TRBD1 (5 bases). This CDR3 spans 15 amino acids. CDR1 MNHEY and CDR2 SMNVEV come from the germline V gene (reference sequence). The V and J ends lost 5 bases and 3 bases respectively, with 16 bases between them. The CDR3 DNA sequence: TGTGCCAGCAGTCCACTGGGACGGGTAGACTATGGCTACACCTTC. Translating it yields CASSPLGRVDYGYTF.

The V gene is TRBV2, the J gene TRBJ2-3; no clear D gene. Trimming removed 4 bases at V and 0 bases at J, with 8 bases between. Per germline, CDR1 SNHLY and CDR2 FYNNEI. This CDR3 contains 14 residues. The CDR3 nucleotides read TGTGCCAGCAGTGCCCTCACTAGCACAGATACGCAGTATTTT. Translation: CASSALTSTDTQYF.

The chain carries TRBV6-6 and TRBJ2-2; D remains ambiguous. This CDR3 has 14 amino acids. The V and J ends lost 3 bases and 2 bases respectively, with 7 bases between them. The V gene's germline CDR1 is MNHNY and CDR2 SVGAGI (reference sequence). CDR3 in amino acids: CASSYGDNTGELFF. CDR3 nucleotides: TGTGCCAGCAGTTATGGAGATAACACCGGGGAGCTGTTTTTT.

The chain recombines TRBV29-1 with TRBJ1-1, with TRBD1 as a possible D gene (5 bases). V lost 7 bases and J 5 bases, leaving 8 bases between the germline ends. The CDR3 is 10 amino acids. Germline CDR1 and CDR2: SQVTM and ANQGSEA. The CDR3 region has the DNA TGCAGCGCCGGGGGGACTGAAGCTTTCTTT. Amino acids: CSAGGTEAFF.

This chain connects TRBV7-2 to TRBJ1-2, with D possibly being TRBD1 (5 bases). CDR1 SGHTA and CDR2 FQGNSA come from the germline V gene. The germline V and J ends were trimmed by 1 base and 4 bases, with 16 bases remaining between them. CDR3 length: 16 residues. The CDR3 DNA is TGTGCCAGCAGCTTAGGCCGGGGGGGTCTAGGCTATGGCTACACCTTC. It is translated as CASSLGRGGLGYGYTF.